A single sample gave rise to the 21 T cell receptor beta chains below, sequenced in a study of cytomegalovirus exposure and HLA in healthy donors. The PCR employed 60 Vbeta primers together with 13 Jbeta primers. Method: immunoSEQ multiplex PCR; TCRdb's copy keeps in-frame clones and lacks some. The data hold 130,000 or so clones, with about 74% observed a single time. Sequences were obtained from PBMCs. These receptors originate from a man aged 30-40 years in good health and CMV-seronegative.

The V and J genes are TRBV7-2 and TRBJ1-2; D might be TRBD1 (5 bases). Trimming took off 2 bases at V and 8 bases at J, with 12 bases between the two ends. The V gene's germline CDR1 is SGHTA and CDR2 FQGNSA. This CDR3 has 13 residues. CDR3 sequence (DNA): TGTGCCAGCAGCTTACTGGCGGAGGGGGGCTACACCTTC. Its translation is CASSLLAEGGYTF.

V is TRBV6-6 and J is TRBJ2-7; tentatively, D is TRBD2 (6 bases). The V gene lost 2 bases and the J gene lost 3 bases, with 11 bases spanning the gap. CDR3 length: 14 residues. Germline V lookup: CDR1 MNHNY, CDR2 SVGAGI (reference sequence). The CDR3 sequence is CASSYEGGLYEQYF. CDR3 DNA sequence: TGTGCCAGCAGTTACGAGGGAGGCCTCTACGAGCAGTACTTC.

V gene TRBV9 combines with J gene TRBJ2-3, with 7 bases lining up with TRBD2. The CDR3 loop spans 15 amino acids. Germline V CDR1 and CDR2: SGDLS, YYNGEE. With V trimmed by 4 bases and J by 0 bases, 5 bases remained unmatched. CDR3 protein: CASSSGGDSTDTQYF. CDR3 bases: TGTGCCAGCAGCAGTGGGGGGGATAGCACAGATACGCAGTATTTT.

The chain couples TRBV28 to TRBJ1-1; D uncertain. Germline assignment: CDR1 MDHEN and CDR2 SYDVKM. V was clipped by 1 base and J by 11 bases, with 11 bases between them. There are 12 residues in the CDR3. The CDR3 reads CASSLSRSTAFF. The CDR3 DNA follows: TGTGCCAGCAGTTTATCGAGGTCGACGGCTTTCTTT.

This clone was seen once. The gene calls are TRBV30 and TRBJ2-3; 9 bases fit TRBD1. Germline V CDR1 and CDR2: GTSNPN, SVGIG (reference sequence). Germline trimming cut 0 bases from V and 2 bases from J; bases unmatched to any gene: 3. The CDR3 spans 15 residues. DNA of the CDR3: TGTGCCTGGAGTGTCGGGACAGGGAACACAGATACGCAGTATTTT. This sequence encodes CAWSVGTGNTDTQYF.

CDR3 residues: CASSLDGGLAGGINEQYF. The CDR3 DNA is TGTGCCAGCAGCTTGGATGGGGGACTAGCGGGGGGGATAAACGAGCAGTACTTC. The chain links TRBV5-6 to TRBJ2-5, with 16 positions matching TRBD2. The J call is in doubt because the DNA end fits TRBJ2-7 better. This CDR3 contains 18 residues. The germline CDR1 and CDR2 sequences are SGHDT and YYEEEE.

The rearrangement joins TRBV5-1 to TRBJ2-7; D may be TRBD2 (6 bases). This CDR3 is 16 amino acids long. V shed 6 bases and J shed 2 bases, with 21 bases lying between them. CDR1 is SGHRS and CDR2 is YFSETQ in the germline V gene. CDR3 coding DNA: TGCGCCAGCACCAACTATCCGGGAGAGGGGACCTACGAGCAGTACTTC. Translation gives CASTNYPGEGTYEQYF.

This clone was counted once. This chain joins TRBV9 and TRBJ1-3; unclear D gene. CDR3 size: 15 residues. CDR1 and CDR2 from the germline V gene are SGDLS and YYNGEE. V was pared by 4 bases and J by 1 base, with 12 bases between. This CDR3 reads CASSPPGVSGNTIYF. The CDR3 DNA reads TGTGCCAGCAGCCCTCCCGGTGTGTCTGGAAACACCATATATTTT.

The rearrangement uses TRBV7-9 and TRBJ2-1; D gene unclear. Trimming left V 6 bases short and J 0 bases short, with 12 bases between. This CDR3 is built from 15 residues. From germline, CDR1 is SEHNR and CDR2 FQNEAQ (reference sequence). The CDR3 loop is CASRGTETSYNEQFF. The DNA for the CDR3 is TGTGCCAGCAGAGGTACAGAAACCTCCTACAATGAGCAGTTCTTC.

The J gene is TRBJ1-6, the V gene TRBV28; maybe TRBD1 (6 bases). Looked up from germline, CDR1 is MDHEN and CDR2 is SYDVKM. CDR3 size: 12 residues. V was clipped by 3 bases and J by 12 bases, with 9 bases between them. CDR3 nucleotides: TGTGCCAGCAGTTTGGGGGGGCAACCCCTCCACTTT. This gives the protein CASSLGGQPLHF. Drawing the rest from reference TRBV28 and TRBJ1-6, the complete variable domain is DVKVTQSSRYLVKRTGEKVFLECVQDMDHENMFWYRQDPGLGLRLIYFSYDVKMKEKGDIPEGYSVSREKKERFSLILESASTNQTSMYLCASSLGGQPLHFGNGTRLTVT.

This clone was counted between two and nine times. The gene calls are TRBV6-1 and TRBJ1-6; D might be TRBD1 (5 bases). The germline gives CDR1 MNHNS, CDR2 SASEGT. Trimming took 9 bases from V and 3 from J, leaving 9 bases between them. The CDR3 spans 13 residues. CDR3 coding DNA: TGTGCCAGAGGGGAGGGCTATAATTCACCCCTCCACTTT. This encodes CARGEGYNSPLHF.

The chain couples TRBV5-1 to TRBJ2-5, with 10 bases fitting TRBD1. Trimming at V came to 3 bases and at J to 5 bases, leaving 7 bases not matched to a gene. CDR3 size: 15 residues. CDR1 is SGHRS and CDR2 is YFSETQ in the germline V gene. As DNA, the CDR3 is TGCGCCAGCAGCTACCAGGGGACAGGGGAGGAGACCCAGTACTTC. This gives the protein CASSYQGTGEETQYF.

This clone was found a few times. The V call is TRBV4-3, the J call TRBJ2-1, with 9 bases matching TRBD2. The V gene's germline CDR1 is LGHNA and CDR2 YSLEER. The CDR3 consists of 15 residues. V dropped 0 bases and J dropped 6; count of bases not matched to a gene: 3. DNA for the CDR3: TGCGCCAGCAGCCAAGAAGGACTAGCGACCAATGAGCAGTTCTTC. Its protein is CASSQEGLATNEQFF.

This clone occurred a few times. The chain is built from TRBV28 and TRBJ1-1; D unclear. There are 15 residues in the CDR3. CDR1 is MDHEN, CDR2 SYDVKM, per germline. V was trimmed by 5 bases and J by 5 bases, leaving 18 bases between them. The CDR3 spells CASSLPLRVETEAFF. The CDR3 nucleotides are TGTGCCAGCAGTCTACCGTTGCGTGTGGAGACTGAAGCTTTCTTT.

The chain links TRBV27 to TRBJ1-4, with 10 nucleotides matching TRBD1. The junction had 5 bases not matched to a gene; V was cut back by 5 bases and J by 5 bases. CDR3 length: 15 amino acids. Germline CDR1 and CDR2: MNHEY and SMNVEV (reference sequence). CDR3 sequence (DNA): TGTGCCAGCAGTGCACCGGGACAGGGGAATGAAAAACTGTTTTTT. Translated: CASSAPGQGNEKLFF.

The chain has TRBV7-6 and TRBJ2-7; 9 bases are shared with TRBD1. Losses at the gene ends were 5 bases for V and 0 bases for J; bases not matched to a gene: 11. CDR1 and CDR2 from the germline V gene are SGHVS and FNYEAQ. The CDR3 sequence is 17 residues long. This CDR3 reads CASSRTGAPSSSYEQYF. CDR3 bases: TGTGCCAGCAGCCGGACAGGGGCCCCCTCAAGCTCCTACGAGCAGTACTTC.

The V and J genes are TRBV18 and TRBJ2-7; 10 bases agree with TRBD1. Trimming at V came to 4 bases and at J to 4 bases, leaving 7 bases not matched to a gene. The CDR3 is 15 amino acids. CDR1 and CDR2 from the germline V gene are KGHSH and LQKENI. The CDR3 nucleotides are TGTGCCAGCTCACTAAAGGGACAGGGGATGTACGAGCAGTACTTC. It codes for CASSLKGQGMYEQYF.

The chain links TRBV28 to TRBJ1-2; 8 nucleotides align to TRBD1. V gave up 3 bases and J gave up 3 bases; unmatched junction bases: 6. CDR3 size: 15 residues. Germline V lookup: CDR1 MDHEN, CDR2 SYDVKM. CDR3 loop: CASSLGTGTYYGYTF. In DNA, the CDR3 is TGTGCCAGCAGTTTGGGGACAGGAACCTACTATGGCTACACCTTC.

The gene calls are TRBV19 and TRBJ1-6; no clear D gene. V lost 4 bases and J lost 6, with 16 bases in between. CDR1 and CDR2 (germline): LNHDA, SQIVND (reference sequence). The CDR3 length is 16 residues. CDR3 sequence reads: CASSTAVSRINSPLHF. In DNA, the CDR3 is TGTGCCAGTAGTACGGCGGTTTCGCGGATTAATTCACCCCTCCACTTT.

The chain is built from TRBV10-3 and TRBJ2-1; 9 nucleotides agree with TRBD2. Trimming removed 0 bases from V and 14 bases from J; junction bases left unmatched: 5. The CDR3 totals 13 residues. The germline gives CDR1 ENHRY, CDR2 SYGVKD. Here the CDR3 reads CAISESLVAGEFF. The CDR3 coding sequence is TGTGCCATCAGTGAGTCTTTGGTAGCGGGAGAGTTCTTC.

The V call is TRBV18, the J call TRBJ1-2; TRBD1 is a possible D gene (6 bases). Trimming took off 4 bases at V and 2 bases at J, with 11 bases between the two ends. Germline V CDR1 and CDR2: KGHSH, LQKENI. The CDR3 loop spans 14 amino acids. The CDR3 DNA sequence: TGTGCCAGCTCACTCGCGGACAGCAACTATGGCTACACCTTC. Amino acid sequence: CASSLADSNYGYTF.